This T cell receptor (beta chain) appears in the sequencing data of a study of post-analysis software for immune sequencing data. Whole-study context: Relapsing-remitting, secondary progressive and progressive-relapsing multiple sclerosis courses were included.

Prepared libraries of TCR beta cDNA carried unique molecular identifiers. It was from roughly 1 to 10 million T cells that some 500,000 cDNA molecules came. TCRdb reanalysed the PCR reads using MiXCR and keeps one entry per CDR3 protein. The sample carries a few hundred thousand distinct CDR3 sequences, 36% recorded once. This clonotype was found many times. The antigen remains unidentified. This CDR3 region has 14 residues. Germline V gene sequence: CDR1 MNHNS, CDR2 SASEGT. Trimming shortened V by 10 bases and J by 9 bases, and 24 bases separated the two germline ends. Study observations and caveats: Higher frequency in patients than in controls was seen for five TRBV segments, with TRBV5-6, TRBV5-1 and TRBV20-1 among them. In multiple sclerosis, normalized Chao1 diversity was significantly below that of controls. Strong co-clustering by F measure linked samples that shared a preparation batch.

This sequence originates from a girl under 18 with multiple sclerosis. Sequencing used blood. This chain connects TRBV6-1 to TRBJ2-5; tentative D call: TRBD2 (5 bases). DNA of the CDR3: TGTGCCACCCGCAGAGGGATCGAGGAAGTGGCCCAGTACTTC. Translating it yields CATRRGIEEVAQYF.